The 10 T cell receptor beta chains presented below share a single source sample, sequenced in a study of regulatory T cells in long-lasting Graves disease. Researchers made TCR beta libraries by using iRepertoire HTBI primers and running Arm-PCR on CDR3 regions. TCRdb re-analysed the multiplex PCR reads in MiXCR, keeping a single row per CDR3 protein. Seen here are around 500,000 distinct CDR3 sequences, less than 25% observed once, and the top ten hold about 7.8%. The time point denotes: persistent/refractory GD, antithyroid drugs over 5 years with positive TRAb. Following extraction of RNA from PBMCs, that RNA was used to make the TCR library. Source: peripheral blood mononuclear cells (PBMCs), taken when the disease was refractory, from a patient treated with antithyroid drugs. The receptors shown here come from a female donor with Graves disease.

This clonotype was seen many times. This chain joins TRBV9 and TRBJ2-5; 7 positions match TRBD1. Germline CDR1 reads SGDLS; CDR2 reads YYNGEE. J gave up 3 bases and V 5 bases, and 4 bases lay outside the gene matches. The CDR3 totals 13 residues. The CDR3 coding sequence is TGTGCCAGCAGTTACGGGACAGAAGAGACCCAGTACTTC. It specifies CASSYGTEETQYF.

This clonotype was counted many times. V and J are TRBV29-1 and TRBJ1-2; TRBD1 might be the D (5 bases). This CDR3 spans 14 amino acids. V dropped 6 bases and J dropped 5 bases, with 19 bases sitting between them. From germline, CDR1 is SQVTM and CDR2 ANQGSEA. CDR3 nucleotide sequence: TGCAGCGTCTTACCCTCGGCAGGGAGGTATGGCTACACCTTC. Its protein product is CSVLPSAGRYGYTF.

In this sample, this clonotype turned up many times. The rearrangement joins TRBV28 to TRBJ2-2, with D tentatively TRBD2 (5 bases). The V gene lost 5 bases and the J gene lost 5 bases, with 9 bases spanning the gap. This CDR3 is 13 amino acids long. In germline, CDR1 is MDHEN, CDR2 SYDVKM. Here the CDR3 DNA reads TGTGCCAGCAGTCTAGGCGGGACCGGGGAGCTGTTTTTT. Its protein product is CASSLGGTGELFF.

This clonotype was observed a few times. The genes are TRBV6-9 and TRBJ2-7; D is possibly TRBD1 (5 bases). Trimming shortened V by 4 bases and J by 5 bases, and 15 bases separated the two germline ends. This CDR3 has 14 amino acids. Germline V CDR1 and CDR2: MNHGY, SVAAGI. The CDR3 region is CASSSRTLSDEQYF. The CDR3, as DNA: TGTGCCAGCAGTTCCCGGACACTGTCGGACGAGCAGTACTTC.

A few counts support this clonotype. This rearrangement joins TRBV5-1 to TRBJ1-1; D unresolved. CDR3 length: 14 residues. Germline CDR1 SGHRS, CDR2 YFSETQ. V lost 0 bases to trimming and J lost 1 base, with 7 bases between them. The chain's CDR3 is CASSLVEPNTEAFF. CDR3 DNA sequence: TGCGCCAGCAGCTTGGTTGAGCCGAACACTGAAGCTTTCTTT.

This clonotype turned up a few times. The chain uses TRBV5-1 and TRBJ2-5; 11 positions agree with TRBD1. Germline V gene sequence: CDR1 SGHRS, CDR2 YFSETQ. Trimming cost V 4 bases and J 4 bases; bases outside gene matches: 6. This CDR3 has 15 residues. DNA of the CDR3: TGCGCCAGCAGCCTACCGGGACAGGGGGGAGAGACCCAGTACTTC. As protein: CASSLPGQGGETQYF. The entire variable domain, with the rest obtained from reference TRBV5-1 and TRBJ2-5, is as follows: KAGVTQTPRYLIKTRGQQVTLSCSPISGHRSVSWYQQTPGQGLQFLFEYFSETQRNKGNFPGRFSGRQFSNSRSEMNVSTLELGDSALYLCASSLPGQGGETQYFGPGTRLLVL.

The J gene is TRBJ1-1, the V gene TRBV16; unclear D gene. CDR1 and CDR2 from the germline V gene are KGHSY and FQNENV. The length of the CDR3 is 15 residues. The germline V and J ends were trimmed by 4 bases and 2 bases, with 14 bases remaining between them. CDR3 nucleotide sequence: TGTGCCAGCAGCCCTTATACCGACGGAAACACTGAAGCTTTCTTT. Its translation is CASSPYTDGNTEAFF.

The CDR3 bases are TGTGCCAGCAGCCGACTACAATACTACGAGCAGTACTTC. This translates into CASSRLQYYEQYF. This chain connects TRBV3-1 to TRBJ2-7; tentatively, D is TRBD2 (5 bases). The CDR3 covers 13 residues. The V and J ends lost 4 bases and 3 bases respectively, with 10 bases between them. From germline, CDR1 is LGHDT and CDR2 YNNKEL (reference sequence).

As regards this clonotype: The junction and the germline gene differ at one end; a read error may be behind it. The genes are TRBV11-1 and TRBJ2-7; TRBD2 aligns across 7 bases. From germline, CDR1 is SGHAT and CDR2 FQDESV (reference sequence). This CDR3 has 15 residues. The CDR3 region has the DNA TGCGCCAGCAGCTTGTCCCGGGAGGCATCCTACGAGCAGTACTTC. Residues: CASSLSREASYEQYF.

V gene TRBV7-9 combines with J gene TRBJ1-1; D is uncertain. V dropped 3 bases and J dropped 1 base, with 9 bases sitting between them. Germline V CDR1 and CDR2: SEHNR, FQNEAQ (reference sequence). This CDR3 spans 14 amino acids. This chain's CDR3 is CASSFAWENTEAFF. In nucleotides, the CDR3 is TGTGCCAGCAGCTTCGCCTGGGAGAACACTGAAGCTTTCTTT.